These 22 T cell receptor beta chains were sequenced from one sample in a study of response to subunit inactivated influenza vaccine. TCRdb re-called the RT-PCR reads with MiXCR, one entry per CDR3 protein. This table has approximately 730,000 distinct CDR3 sequences, approximately 15% appearing once. The specimen comprised PBMCs from blood, sampled approximately 15 days before vaccination. The source is a man in his forties or fifties who received an inactivated influenza vaccine.

The chain joins TRBV6-2 or TRBV6-3 to TRBJ1-5; D possibly corresponds to TRBD1 (6 bases). This CDR3 contains 13 residues. Germline lookup yields CDR1 MNHEY and CDR2 SVGEGT. Trimming took off 5 bases at V and 3 bases at J, with 8 bases between the two ends. The CDR3 nucleotides read TGTGCCAGCAGTAGGGGGAACAATCAGCCCCAGCATTTT. Amino acid sequence: CASSRGNNQPQHF.

The chain combines TRBV7-3 with TRBJ2-3, with 7 bases aligning to TRBD2. Germline trimming cut 0 bases from V and 1 base from J; bases unmatched to any gene: 7. The CDR3 sequence is 17 residues long. Germline assignment: CDR1 SGHTA and CDR2 FQGTGA. DNA of the CDR3: TGTGCCAGCAGCTTAACGTATGGACTAGGGGGCACAGATACGCAGTATTTT. Residues: CASSLTYGLGGTDTQYF.

This clonotype was detected a few times. This rearrangement joins TRBV4-2 to TRBJ2-7, with TRBD2 matching over 12 bases. There are 17 residues in the CDR3. Germline loops: CDR1 LGHNA, CDR2 YNFKEQ. With V trimmed by 0 bases and J by 3 bases, 6 bases remained unmatched. The CDR3 sequence: CASSQEYLTSGSYEQYF. CDR3 nucleotides: TGTGCCAGCAGCCAAGAGTATTTGACTAGCGGGAGCTACGAGCAGTACTTC.

This chain connects TRBV4-3 to TRBJ2-6; a weak D match, TRBD2 (6 bases). The germline V gene encodes CDR1 LGHNA and CDR2 YSLEER. V shed 0 bases and J shed 3 bases, with 12 bases lying between them. The CDR3 runs to 17 residues. The CDR3 nucleotides are TGCGCCAGCAGCCAAGATTGGAGGGCCGGTGGGGCCAACGTCCTGACTTTC. This gives the protein CASSQDWRAGGANVLTF.

The CDR3: CASRVGYGSRDEQFF. The CDR3 coding sequence is TGTGCCAGCAGAGTAGGGTACGGGTCACGGGATGAGCAGTTCTTC. V is TRBV7-2 and J is TRBJ2-1; no firm D call. V lost 6 bases to trimming and J lost 8 bases, with 20 bases between them. Germline CDR1 reads SGHTA; CDR2 reads FQGNSA. CDR3 length: 15 amino acids.

V gene TRBV20-1 combines with J gene TRBJ2-7, with a tentative D call TRBD1 (6 bases). CDR3 length equals 14 residues. V was trimmed by 6 bases and J by 1 base, leaving 16 bases between them. Germline CDR1 DFQATT, CDR2 SNEGSKA (reference sequence). CDR3 sequence: CSARKYRDSYEQYF. Here the CDR3 DNA reads TGCAGTGCAAGAAAATACAGGGATTCCTACGAGCAGTACTTC.

The chain links TRBV2 to TRBJ2-5; no firm D call. The CDR3 loop spans 12 amino acids. The germline gives CDR1 SNHLY, CDR2 FYNNEI. V shed 9 bases and J shed 1 base, with 9 bases lying between them. CDR3 loop: CARAPSQETQYF. CDR3 coding DNA: TGTGCCAGGGCCCCGTCCCAAGAGACCCAGTACTTC.

This clonotype was picked up a small number of times. This rearrangement joins TRBV28 to TRBJ2-1; 7 bases align to TRBD1. The CDR3 has 14 amino acids. Germline values: CDR1 MDHEN, CDR2 SYDVKM. V was pared by 6 bases and J by 4 bases, with 6 bases of the junction left unmatched. CDR3 coding DNA: TGTGCCAGCAGATCCGGGACAGAATACAATGAGCAGTTCTTC. It yields the protein CASRSGTEYNEQFF.

This clonotype was seen a few times. The chain is built from TRBV27 and TRBJ2-2; tentatively, D is TRBD1 or TRBD2 (5 bases each). V lost 0 bases and J 6 bases, leaving 11 bases between the germline ends. Germline assignment: CDR1 MNHEY and CDR2 SMNVEV (reference sequence). There are 15 residues in the CDR3. CDR3 DNA sequence: TGTGCCAGCAGTTTATCGGGCAGGGACCCCGGGGAGCTGTTTTTT. Translating gives CASSLSGRDPGELFF.

This clonotype occurred a few times. The chain combines TRBV6-1 with TRBJ2-2; D is ambiguous. Germline CDR1 reads MNHNS; CDR2 reads SASEGT. V shed 6 bases and J shed 7 bases, with 18 bases lying between them. CDR3 length: 15 residues. CDR3: CASSPAGTLGGELFF. Written as DNA, the CDR3 is TGTGCCAGCAGCCCCGCAGGAACCCTAGGCGGGGAGCTGTTTTTT.

The rearrangement joins TRBV4-1 to TRBJ2-7; 7 bases match TRBD1. Germline assignment: CDR1 MGHRA and CDR2 YSYEKL. This CDR3 comprises 15 residues. The junction had 11 bases not matched to a gene; V was cut back by 4 bases and J by 5 bases. The CDR3: CASSPRWDSPDEQYF. In DNA, the CDR3 is TGCGCCAGCAGCCCGAGATGGGACAGTCCCGACGAGCAGTACTTC.

V is TRBV11-2 and J is TRBJ2-4; 10 positions agree with TRBD1. This CDR3 spans 18 amino acids. Germline CDR1 and CDR2: SGHAT and FQNNGV. The ends lost 1 base at V and 7 bases at J; junction bases unmatched: 13. CDR3 nucleotide sequence: TGTGCCAGCAGCTTAGGACCGGGACAGGGGACGCTAGCCAACATTCAGTACTTC. This sequence encodes CASSLGPGQGTLANIQYF.

The CDR3 loop reads CASSLGGQGLYEQYF. For the CDR3, the DNA is TGTGCCAGCAGCTTAGGGGGACAGGGGTTGTACGAGCAGTACTTC. This rearrangement joins TRBV7-2 to TRBJ2-7, with 10 bases matching TRBD1. Germline CDR1 and CDR2: SGHTA and FQGNSA. The length of the CDR3 is 15 residues. V shed 1 base and J 4 bases; nucleotides not matched to a gene: 4.

The table lists this clonotype with a few counts. The chain is built from TRBV27 and TRBJ2-7; D is perhaps TRBD1 (5 bases). V gave up 4 bases and J gave up 6 bases, with 16 bases separating them. CDR3 length: 14 amino acids. CDR1 and CDR2 (germline): MNHEY, SMNVEV (reference sequence). The CDR3 loop reads CASSSLPYRIEQYF. DNA of the CDR3: TGTGCCAGCAGTTCCCTACCCTACAGGATCGAGCAGTACTTC.

The V and J genes are TRBV28 and TRBJ2-1, with unresolved D. Between the trimmed V and J ends, which lost 5 bases and 8 bases, there was a span of 19 bases. The CDR3 length is 15 residues. Germline-derived CDR1 and CDR2 are MDHEN and SYDVKM. The DNA for the CDR3 is TGTGCCAGCAGTCTCCCCGGGCCCCTGCCCGATGAGCAGTTCTTC. It is translated as CASSLPGPLPDEQFF.

This rearrangement joins TRBV29-1 to TRBJ2-1, with TRBD2 identical over 7 bases. The CDR3 covers 13 residues. V lost 3 bases, J lost 4 bases, and 3 bases stayed unmatched. Germline V gene data show CDR1 as SQVTM and CDR2 as ANQGSEA. The DNA for the CDR3 is TGCAGCGTTGAGGGGACTAAATACAATGAGCAGTTCTTC. Its translation: CSVEGTKYNEQFF.

The V gene is TRBV6-2 or TRBV6-3, the J gene TRBJ2-2, with TRBD2 matching over 13 bases. The CDR3 has 17 residues. The germline V gene has CDR1 MNHEY and CDR2 SVGEGT. With 1 base clipped from V and 7 bases from J, the junction kept 6 bases outside the gene matches. The CDR3 protein is CASSYFGTSGIGGELFF. The CDR3 nucleotides read TGTGCCAGCAGTTACTTTGGGACTAGCGGGATTGGCGGGGAGCTGTTTTTT.

As DNA, the CDR3 is TGTGCCAGCAGCACCGGTCCCCTATGCCCGCAGTACTTC. Its protein is CASSTGPLCPQYF. The gene calls are TRBV5-6 and TRBJ2-7, with unresolved D. From germline, CDR1 is SGHDT and CDR2 YYEEEE. The CDR3 covers 13 residues. V dropped 4 bases and J dropped 9 bases, with 17 bases sitting between them.

This clonotype was detected ten times or more. The V and J genes are TRBV5-1 and TRBJ1-1, with 7 nucleotides matching TRBD1. V lost 4 bases to trimming and J lost 4 bases; unmatched junction nucleotides: 10. CDR1 is SGHRS and CDR2 is YFSETQ in the germline V gene. The CDR3 spans 15 residues. The CDR3 region is CASSQGGGSGTEAFF. The CDR3 bases are TGCGCCAGCAGCCAGGGGGGGGGCTCCGGCACTGAAGCTTTCTTT.

This clonotype was detected a few times. The chain links TRBV3-1 to TRBJ2-1; D tentatively reads TRBD1 or TRBD2 (5 bases each). Germline V CDR1 and CDR2: LGHDT, YNNKEL (reference sequence). The CDR3 is made up of 17 amino acids. The germline V and J ends were trimmed by 1 base and 0 bases, with 13 bases remaining between them. The CDR3 reads CASSQGGRGGSYNEQFF. As DNA, the CDR3 is TGTGCCAGCAGCCAAGGGGGCCGGGGTGGCTCCTACAATGAGCAGTTCTTC.

This clonotype has ten or more counts. The genes are TRBV6-5 and TRBJ2-1, with 7 bases matching TRBD2. Losses at the gene ends were 0 bases for V and 3 bases for J; bases not matched to a gene: 8. This CDR3 has 17 residues. Germline lookup yields CDR1 MNHEY and CDR2 SVGAGI. CDR3 in DNA: TGTGCCAGCAGTTACTCGGCCCCTAGCGGAATCTACAATGAGCAGTTCTTC. Amino acid sequence: CASSYSAPSGIYNEQFF.

This clonotype has a handful of counts. The chain recombines TRBV24-1 with TRBJ2-1; D is possibly TRBD1 or TRBD2 (5 bases each). The CDR3 consists of 15 residues. Trimming removed 4 bases at V and 8 bases at J, with 17 bases between. Per germline, CDR1 KGHDR and CDR2 SFDVKD. CDR3 sequence: CATSDTGTPRDEQFF. CDR3 DNA: TGTGCCACCAGTGACACCGGGACCCCCCGCGATGAGCAGTTCTTC.